The rows below give T cell receptor beta chains drawn from one sample of a study of naive and memory T cell subsets. TCRdb processed the UMI-ligation and nested PCR reads anew with MiXCR; each CDR3 protein has one entry. The sample has 130,000 to 150,000 distinct CDR3 sequences, over 15% seen once. Sequenced: naive CD4+ T cells from blood. Receptors originate from a human donor in good health. CDR3s leave out the opening cysteine and the closing phenylalanine or tryptophan. Each record gives: CDR3 protein, V gene, J gene.

CDR3: ASRTEGGGNQPQH
V: TRBV28
J: TRBJ1-5

CDR3: SVAEGTGNQPQH
V: TRBV29-1
J: TRBJ1-5

CDR3: SANGQGKGNEQF
V: TRBV20-1
J: TRBJ2-1

CDR3: ASSLKGGDSGANVLT
V: TRBV7-9
J: TRBJ2-6

CDR3: ASSLEDTGELF
V: TRBV5-1
J: TRBJ2-2

CDR3: ASSLVGRGARETQY
V: TRBV28
J: TRBJ2-5

CDR3: ASSPLSDTNTQY
V: TRBV18
J: TRBJ2-3

CDR3: ASSQAFWLAGGGGYNEQF
V: TRBV4-1
J: TRBJ2-1

CDR3: ASRSINPISSYEQY
V: TRBV2
J: TRBJ2-7

CDR3: ASSQDWGTVHTQY
V: TRBV3-1
J: TRBJ2-3

CDR3: ATLPGTQGTGELF
V: TRBV10-3
J: TRBJ2-2

CDR3: ASSQGLDTQY
V: TRBV7-9
J: TRBJ2-3

CDR3: ASSSGQGGEQY
V: TRBV18
J: TRBJ2-7

CDR3: AISYGGASTDTQY
V: TRBV10-3
J: TRBJ2-3

CDR3: ASSYPRGRGSQPQH
V: TRBV6-6
J: TRBJ1-5

CDR3: ASRLGQNTEAF
V: TRBV6-2/TRBV6-3
J: TRBJ1-1

CDR3: ASINGGGSGNTIY
V: TRBV28
J: TRBJ1-3

CDR3: SAPGLAGGPRYEQY
V: TRBV20-1
J: TRBJ2-7

CDR3: ASRLRTASYNEQF
V: TRBV7-2
J: TRBJ2-1

CDR3: ASRLYKNEQF
V: TRBV28
J: TRBJ2-1

CDR3: ASMRGLLPEAF
V: TRBV6-1
J: TRBJ1-1

CDR3: ASSLGGGGIEQY
V: TRBV7-2
J: TRBJ2-7

CDR3: ASRPDKSNQPQH
V: TRBV2
J: TRBJ1-5

CDR3: ASSPLDYYSNQPQH
V: TRBV5-5
J: TRBJ1-5

CDR3: ATSSQGLNTGELF
V: TRBV24-1
J: TRBJ2-2

CDR3: ASSSVGETQY
V: TRBV7-2
J: TRBJ2-5

CDR3: ASSKPGLHGYT
V: TRBV21-1
J: TRBJ1-2

CDR3: ASSTTSVEQF
V: TRBV7-6
J: TRBJ2-1